A selection of T cell receptor beta chains follows, all from one sample in a study of blood T cell repertoires in COVID-19. The data were produced by immunoSEQ multiplex PCR, yet TCRdb's version contains in-frame clones alone and is incomplete. The data contain 200,000 to 250,000 clones, 92% of them singletons. Material for sequencing was peripheral blood. Source of these receptors: a man under 40 with acute or convalescent COVID-19. Each CDR3 is given with its conserved first and last residue. A D gene is named only where the DNA matches it firmly. Some rows mark clone size as missing; the rest say once, few, many or name a class of expanded clone.

CDR3 DNA,CDR3 protein,J gene,clone size,V gene,CDR3 length,D gene
TGTGCCAGCAGCGTAGGGACTAGCAACTACAATGAGCAGTTCTTC,CASSVGTSNYNEQFF,TRBJ2-1,-,TRBV9,15,TRBD2
TGTGCCAGGTCCCCAGCCCAGCATTTT,CARSPAQHF,TRBJ1-5,-,TRBV25-1,9,-
TGTGCCAGCAGTCCGAGACTAGCGGGCTCCTACAATGAGCAGTTCTTC,CASSPRLAGSYNEQFF,TRBJ2-1,-,TRBV7-3,16,TRBD2
TGTGCCAGCTCAGGACAGGGACCAGATCCGAGACAGCCCCAGCATTTT,CASSGQGPDPRQPQHF,TRBJ1-5,-,TRBV18,16,TRBD1
TGCGCCAGCAGCTCCTTTGGACAGGGCCTTAGAGTCGACACCGGGGAGCTGTTTTTT,CASSSFGQGLRVDTGELFF,TRBJ2-2,-,TRBV5-1,19,TRBD1
TGTGCCAGCAGTTACTGGTTGACAGGGGATTCGGCTTTCTTT,CASSYWLTGDSAFF,TRBJ1-1,-,TRBV6-5,14,TRBD1
TGCGCCAGCAGCTTGGTACTAGCGGGGGTATCCTACAATGAGCAGTTCTTC,CASSLVLAGVSYNEQFF,TRBJ2-1,-,TRBV5-1,17,TRBD2
TGTGCCAGCAGTGAAATACTGACAGGGTACACTGAAGCTTTCTTT,CASSEILTGYTEAFF,TRBJ1-1,-,TRBV6-1,15,TRBD1
TGTGCCAGCAGCTCTAGCGGGGGGGGTTTCAATGAGCAGTTCTTC,CASSSSGGGFNEQFF,TRBJ2-1,-,TRBV7-9,15,TRBD2
TGCGCCAGCAGCCAAGGGGGGTTCGGCGGGGGCTCCGGGGAGCTGTTTTTT,CASSQGGFGGGSGELFF,TRBJ2-2,-,TRBV4-1,17,-
TGTGCCAGTAGTATTGGAGTCAATCAGCCCCAGCATTTT,CASSIGVNQPQHF,TRBJ1-5,-,TRBV19,13,-
TGTGCCAGCAGTTTCTTTATGAGGCCTCAAGAGACCCAGTACTTC,CASSFFMRPQETQYF,TRBJ2-5,once,TRBV28,15,-
TGTGCCAGCAGTCCGTGGACAGGGGCAGGTTCACCCCTCCACTTT,CASSPWTGAGSPLHF,TRBJ1-6,-,TRBV28,15,TRBD1
TGTGCCAGCAGCTTAGTGGCGGGAGCAGGCTATATCCGGCTTAACGAGCAGTACTTC,CASSLVAGAGYIRLNEQYF,TRBJ2-7,-,TRBV11-2,19,TRBD2
TGTGCCAGCCTCAAAGCCGCTAGCGGCTCCTACGAGCAGTACTTC,CASLKAASGSYEQYF,TRBJ2-7,-,TRBV28,15,TRBD2
TGCGCCAGCAGCGTAAGCGGGAGGGCCTTCTACAATGAGCAGTTCTTC,CASSVSGRAFYNEQFF,TRBJ2-1,-,TRBV4-1,16,TRBD2
TGTGCCATCAGAACAGACCTTCAAGAGACCCAGTACTTC,CAIRTDLQETQYF,TRBJ2-5,-,TRBV10-3,13,-
TGTGCCAGCAGCTCCGGACAAGGTTACTACGAGCAGTACTTC,CASSSGQGYYEQYF,TRBJ2-7,-,TRBV7-2,14,-
TGTGCCACCAGTGATTTGCGCAGGAACACCGGGGAGCTGTTTTTT,CATSDLRRNTGELFF,TRBJ2-2,-,TRBV24-1,15,-
TGTGCCAGTAGAGGACTAGCGGGGGACGTCCTTAAGCAGTACTTC,CASRGLAGDVLKQYF,TRBJ2-7,few,TRBV19,15,TRBD2
TGTGCCAGTAGTACCCAAGCGGGAGGGCCCTACGAGCAGTACTTC,CASSTQAGGPYEQYF,TRBJ2-7,once,TRBV19,15,TRBD2
TGTGCCAGCAGTTTACGCGATGAGCAGTTCTTC,CASSLRDEQFF,TRBJ2-1,-,TRBV12-3/TRBV12-4,11,-
TGTGCCAGCAGCTTATATCTAGAGCAGTTCTTC,CASSLYLEQFF,TRBJ2-1,-,TRBV5-6,11,-
TGTGCCAGTAGTATAAGGAGGGGACAGGGCAATCAGCCCCAGCATTTT,CASSIRRGQGNQPQHF,TRBJ1-5,-,TRBV19,16,TRBD1
TGTGCCAGCAGTTCCGAAAAACGGACGACGGGACAGGGGCTCACCGGGGAGCTGTTTTTT,CASSSEKRTTGQGLTGELFF,TRBJ2-2,-,TRBV27,20,TRBD1
TGTGCCAGCAGGAAGGGACTAGCGGGGACAGATACGCAGTATTTT,CASRKGLAGTDTQYF,TRBJ2-3,many,TRBV3-1/TRBV3-2,15,TRBD2